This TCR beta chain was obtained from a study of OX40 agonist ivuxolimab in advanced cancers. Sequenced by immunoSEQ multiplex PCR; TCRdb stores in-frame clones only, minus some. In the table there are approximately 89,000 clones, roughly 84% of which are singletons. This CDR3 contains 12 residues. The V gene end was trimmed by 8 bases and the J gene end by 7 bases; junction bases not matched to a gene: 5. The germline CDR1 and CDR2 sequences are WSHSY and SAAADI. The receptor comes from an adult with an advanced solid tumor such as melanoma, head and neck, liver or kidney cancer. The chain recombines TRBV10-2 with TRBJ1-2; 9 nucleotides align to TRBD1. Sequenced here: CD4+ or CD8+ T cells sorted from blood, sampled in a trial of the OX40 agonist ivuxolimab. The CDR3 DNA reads TGCGCCAGCGAAGGACAGGGGTTTGGCTACACCTTC. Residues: CASEGQGFGYTF.